The T cell receptor beta chain described here comes from a study of cytomegalovirus exposure and HLA in healthy donors. The method was immunoSEQ multiplex PCR; TCRdb's version includes in-frame clones alone and lacks a portion of them. The sample has about 160,000 clones, about nine tenths seen once; the top ten hold 4.5% to 7%. Germline lookup yields CDR1 SGHRS and CDR2 YFSETQ. With 4 bases removed from V and 1 base from J, the gap between germline ends came to 5 bases. The CDR3 totals 13 residues. The rearrangement links TRBV5-1 to TRBJ2-2; D tentatively reads TRBD1 or TRBD2 (5 bases each). The origin of this receptor is a young woman in good health and CMV-seronegative. The sample was PBMCs. Written as DNA, the CDR3 is TGCGCCAGCAGCGGGGGGAACACCGGGGAGCTGTTTTTT. The encoded protein is CASSGGNTGELFF. Supplemented by reference TRBV5-1 and TRBJ2-2, the full variable domain reads KAGVTQTPRYLIKTRGQQVTLSCSPISGHRSVSWYQQTPGQGLQFLFEYFSETQRNKGNFPGRFSGRQFSNSRSEMNVSTLELGDSALYLCASSGGNTGELFFGEGSRLTVL.